A selection of T cell receptor beta chains follows, all from one sample in a study of post-analysis software for immune sequencing data. In TCRdb, the PCR reads were re-called with MiXCR into one record per CDR3 protein. The repertoire holds 750,000 to 950,000 distinct CDR3 sequences, with roughly 58% as singletons. The sample taken for sequencing was blood. These receptors were collected from a girl aged 5 to 17 with multiple sclerosis. The CDR3 runs from the conserved cysteine through the conserved F or W. A D gene is named only where the DNA matches it firmly. Rows give clone size only sometimes, using once, few, many, or a class for an expanded clone.

D: TRBD1; J: TRBJ1-2; V: TRBV7-8; length: 19; size: few; CDR3: CASSILYRDRGPPSYGYTF; DNA: TGTGCCAGCAGCATCCTGTACCGGGACAGGGGGCCGCCGTCCTATGGCTACACCTTC
D: -; J: TRBJ2-1; V: TRBV20-1; length: 13; size: -; CDR3: CSASRTLYNGQFF; DNA: TGCAGTGCTAGCCGAACCTTATACAATGGGCAGTTCTTC
D: -; J: TRBJ2-7; V: TRBV30; length: 14; size: -; CDR3: CAWSKTSSSDEQYF; DNA: TGTGCCTGGAGTAAGACTTCCTCTAGTGACGAGCAGTACTTC
D: -; J: TRBJ2-4; V: TRBV3-1; length: 15; size: few; CDR3: CASSQTVQVQNIQYF; DNA: TGTGCCAGCAGCCAAACGGTACAGGTACAAAACATTCAGTACTTC
D: -; J: TRBJ2-7; V: TRBV12-5; length: 12; size: -; CDR3: CASGLLVYEQYF; DNA: TGTGCTAGTGGTTTACTAGTCTACGAGCAGTACTTC
D: -; J: TRBJ2-7; V: TRBV7-9; length: 17; size: few; CDR3: CASSSTGLIMESYEQYF; DNA: TGTGCCAGCAGCTCCACCGGACTAATTATGGAGTCCTACGAGCAGTACTTC
D: TRBD2; J: TRBJ2-1; V: TRBV3-1; length: 16; size: few; CDR3: CASSQGRTSGNAEQFF; DNA: TGTGCCAGCAGCCAAGGGAGGACTAGCGGGAACGCTGAGCAGTTCTTC
D: TRBD2; J: TRBJ2-7; V: TRBV20-1; length: 14; size: -; CDR3: CSARNRLADIEQYF; DNA: TGCAGTGCTAGAAACCGACTAGCGGACATCGAGCAGTACTTC
D: TRBD2; J: TRBJ2-4; V: TRBV20-1; length: 19; size: -; CDR3: CSARVRGERGGSGQNIQYF; DNA: TGCAGTGCTAGAGTCCGGGGAGAGCGGGGGGGCTCGGGGCAAAACATTCAGTACTTC
D: TRBD1; J: TRBJ2-7; V: TRBV7-7; length: 14; size: -; CDR3: CASSQDRDSYEQYF; DNA: TGTGCTAGCAGCCAGGACAGGGATTCCTACGAGCAGTACTTC
D: TRBD1; J: TRBJ1-1; V: TRBV20-1; length: 16; size: -; CDR3: CSARESGRGGEAEAFF; DNA: TGCAGTGCTAGAGAATCGGGCAGGGGGGGAGAGGCTGAAGCTTTCTTT
D: -; J: TRBJ2-5; V: TRBV6-6; length: 12; size: few; CDR3: CASSYPKETQYF; DNA: TGTGCCAGCAGTTATCCTAAAGAGACCCAGTACTTC
D: -; J: TRBJ2-7; V: TRBV4-1; length: 11; size: few; CDR3: CASGQTYEQYF; DNA: TGCGCCAGCGGGCAGACCTACGAGCAGTACTTC
D: -; J: TRBJ2-7; V: TRBV6-6; length: 16; size: -; CDR3: CASSYSIGRGYNEQYF; DNA: TGTGCCAGCAGTTACTCGATAGGCAGGGGCTACAATGAGCAGTACTTC
D: -; J: TRBJ2-6; V: TRBV6-5; length: 13; size: few; CDR3: CASRGDGANVLTF; DNA: TGTGCCAGCAGGGGGGATGGGGCCAACGTCCTGACTTTC
D: -; J: TRBJ2-7; V: TRBV14; length: 14; size: few; CDR3: CASSQERGYYEQYF; DNA: TGTGCCAGCAGCCAAGAACGGGGTTACTACGAGCAGTACTTC
D: TRBD1; J: TRBJ2-3; V: TRBV5-1; length: 15; size: few; CDR3: CASSSWTGTTDTQYF; DNA: TGCGCCAGCAGCTCCTGGACAGGTACCACAGATACGCAGTATTTT
D: -; J: TRBJ1-2; V: TRBV18; length: 13; size: -; CDR3: CASSPEPDRINTF; DNA: TGTGCCAGCTCACCTGAACCCGACAGGATTAACACCTTC
D: -; J: TRBJ2-7; V: TRBV11-2; length: 15; size: -; CDR3: CASSTGLQGAYEQYF; DNA: TGTGCCAGCAGCACAGGACTTCAGGGAGCCTACGAGCAGTACTTC
D: TRBD1; J: TRBJ1-5; V: TRBV10-3; length: 13; size: -; CDR3: CAISGQGDQPQHF; DNA: TGTGCCATCAGCGGACAGGGAGATCAGCCCCAGCATTTT
D: TRBD2; J: TRBJ2-7; V: TRBV6-1; length: 14; size: -; CDR3: CASSELGLAYEQYF; DNA: TGTGCCAGCAGTGAGTTAGGACTAGCCTACGAGCAGTACTTC
D: TRBD2; J: TRBJ2-7; V: TRBV5-1; length: 17; size: -; CDR3: CASSLERLAGDPAEQYF; DNA: TGCGCCAGCAGCTTGGAGAGACTAGCGGGTGATCCCGCCGAGCAGTACTTC
D: -; J: TRBJ2-7; V: TRBV20-1; length: 14; size: -; CDR3: CSARATGNSYEQYF; DNA: TGCAGTGCTAGGGCCACAGGGAACTCCTACGAGCAGTACTTC
D: -; J: TRBJ2-7; V: TRBV7-2; length: 15; size: few; CDR3: CASSLSGPQGYEQYF; DNA: TGTGCCAGCAGCTTAAGCGGGCCGCAGGGCTACGAGCAGTACTTC
D: -; J: TRBJ2-1; V: TRBV11-3; length: 12; size: -; CDR3: CASSPRPGQQFF; DNA: TGTGCCAGCAGCCCCCGCCCAGGCCAGCAGTTCTTC
D: -; J: TRBJ2-1; V: TRBV2; length: 12; size: -; CDR3: CASSDLSGEQFF; DNA: TGTGCCAGCAGTGACCTCTCAGGTGAGCAGTTCTTC
D: -; J: TRBJ2-5; V: TRBV4-2; length: 15; size: -; CDR3: CASSQYATGQETQYF; DNA: TGTGCCAGCAGCCAATATGCGACCGGACAAGAGACCCAGTACTTC